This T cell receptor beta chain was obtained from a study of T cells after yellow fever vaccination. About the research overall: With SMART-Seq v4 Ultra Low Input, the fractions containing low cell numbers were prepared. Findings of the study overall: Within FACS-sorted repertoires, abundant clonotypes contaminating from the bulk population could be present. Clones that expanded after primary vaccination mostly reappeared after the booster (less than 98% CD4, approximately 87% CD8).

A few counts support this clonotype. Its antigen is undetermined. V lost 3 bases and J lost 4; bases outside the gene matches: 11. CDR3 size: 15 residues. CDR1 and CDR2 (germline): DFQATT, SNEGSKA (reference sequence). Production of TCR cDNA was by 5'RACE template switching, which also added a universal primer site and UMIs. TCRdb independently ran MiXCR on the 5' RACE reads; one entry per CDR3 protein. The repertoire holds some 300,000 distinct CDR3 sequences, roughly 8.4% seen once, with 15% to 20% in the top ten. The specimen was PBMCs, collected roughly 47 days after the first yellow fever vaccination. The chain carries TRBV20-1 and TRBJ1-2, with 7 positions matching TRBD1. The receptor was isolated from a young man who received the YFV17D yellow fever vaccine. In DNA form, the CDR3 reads TGCAGTGCTAGCCCCGCACCGACAGGGCGCTATGGCTACACCTTC. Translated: CSASPAPTGRYGYTF.